A single sample gave rise to the 5 T cell receptor beta chains below, sequenced in a study of response to subunit inactivated influenza vaccine. Using its own MiXCR run on the RT-PCR reads, TCRdb lists one record per CDR3 protein. Among 650,000 to 800,000 distinct CDR3 sequences listed, about 15% were seen once. This material consisted of PBMCs from blood, taken around 14 days before vaccination. The receptors stem from a man aged 50 to 59 who received an inactivated influenza vaccine.

This clonotype was detected only a few times. This chain connects TRBV5-1 to TRBJ2-2; D remains ambiguous. The CDR3 extends over 17 amino acids. CDR1 is SGHRS and CDR2 is YFSETQ in the germline V gene. Trimming cost V 2 bases and J 0 bases, with 14 bases left between them. The CDR3 reads CASSLLGLQANTGELFF. The CDR3 nucleotides read TGCGCCAGCAGCTTATTGGGTCTACAAGCGAACACCGGGGAGCTGTTTTTT.

This clonotype was picked up one time. The chain is built from TRBV12-3 or TRBV12-4 and TRBJ1-5, with 9 bases identical to TRBD1. The CDR3 spans 15 residues. The V and J ends lost 6 bases and 6 bases, in that order; junction bases with no gene match: 9. In nucleotides, the CDR3 is TGTGCCAGCAGCCGGGACAGGGTAATAGGTCAGCCCCAGCATTTT. It translates to CASSRDRVIGQPQHF.

The V call is TRBV5-5, the J call TRBJ1-2; D remains unclear. This CDR3 has 14 residues. Per the germline V gene, CDR1 is SGHKS and CDR2 is YYEKEE (reference sequence). Trimming took 0 bases from V and 3 from J, leaving 9 bases between them. The CDR3 DNA is TGTGCCAGCAGCTTGGACATATGGGACTATGGCTACACCTTC. This sequence encodes CASSLDIWDYGYTF.

This clonotype has only a few counts. This chain uses TRBV30 with TRBJ1-1; unclear D gene. Trimming removed 0 bases from V and 1 base from J, with 6 bases in between. This CDR3 has 13 residues. Per the germline V gene, CDR1 is GTSNPN and CDR2 is SVGIG (reference sequence). The CDR3 here is CAWSVYRNTEAFF. CDR3 nucleotide sequence: TGTGCCTGGAGTGTTTATAGGAACACTGAAGCTTTCTTT.

The chain combines TRBV4-1 with TRBJ2-5; tentatively, D is TRBD1 (6 bases). Germline loops: CDR1 MGHRA, CDR2 YSYEKL. CDR3 size: 14 residues. V gave up 5 bases and J gave up 3 bases, with 13 bases separating them. CDR3 sequence reads: CASSTINREETQYF. CDR3 nucleotide sequence: TGCGCCAGCAGCACTATAAACAGGGAAGAGACCCAGTACTTC.